A selection of T cell receptor beta chains follows, all from one sample in a study of blood T cell repertoires in COVID-19. Clones were sequenced by immunoSEQ multiplex PCR, and TCRdb holds only the in-frame ones, with some missing. The data show around 100,000 clones, approximately 90% seen once. The source material was peripheral blood. Receptor source: a man aged 50-60 years with acute or convalescent COVID-19. The CDR3 runs from the conserved cysteine through the conserved F or W. Where a row states a size, it is once, few, many or the class of an expanded clone; other rows omit it.

clone_size v_call cdr3_aa
. TRBV19 CASSMGTRGYNEQFF
. TRBV6-2/TRBV6-3 CASSYSYYPSDEQFF
. TRBV9 CASSVDRSTEAFF
. TRBV7-2 CASSFNPDRVYEQYF
. TRBV6-5 CASSSPGLAGVNEQFF
. TRBV13 CASSLLVSSYNEQFF
. TRBV27 CASSPDQGGAGGYTF
. TRBV3-1/TRBV3-2 CASSLRDTPYEQYF
once TRBV24-1 CATSDKGVDRGGNQPQHF
. TRBV27 CASRQQGATFEAFF
. TRBV7-8 CASSLDGGPVLLYEQYF
once TRBV5-1 CASSLAGGSGQETQYF
few TRBV4-1 CASSQDPYGEAFF
. TRBV6-5 CASRRLAGENEQYF
. TRBV7-2 CASSFSGTSGRGINEQFF
. TRBV10-1 CASRNNTQGAPGEAFF
. TRBV5-1 CASSWGQGAGNEKLFF